This T cell receptor beta chain is from a study of shared clonotypes between healthy human individuals. Whole-study findings and limits: Depth of sequencing was expected to influence donor clonotype sharing.

Method: immunoSEQ multiplex PCR; TCRdb's copy keeps in-frame clones and lacks some. The table has roughly 770,000 clones, 96% seen once. As concerns this clone: Its target is not known.

Naivety among CD8 cells was defined by CD45RO negativity and positive CCR7 selection, thereby excluding terminally differentiated effector memory CD45RA+ cells. Adult donors, all healthy and HIV-negative, had no recent acute infections or vaccinations. The CDR3 is made up of 14 amino acids. The germline V gene encodes CDR1 GTSNPN and CDR2 SVGIG (reference sequence). Trimming cost V 2 bases and J 2 bases, with 10 bases left between them. The receptor's source is a man aged 25-45 years in good health. The rearrangement uses TRBV30 and TRBJ2-1; D ambiguous. Sequenced input: naive CD8+ T cells sorted from blood. The CDR3: CAWSRLKPYNEQFF. The CDR3 DNA sequence: TGTGCCTGGAGTCGACTGAAACCCTACAATGAGCAGTTCTTC.